The clone carrying this T cell receptor (beta chain) came up a few times. Antigen specificity is unknown. The sample comes from a study of identical twins. TCRdb re-called the 5' RACE reads through MiXCR, storing one row per CDR3 protein. The data hold 200,000 to 300,000 distinct CDR3 sequences, with about 7% observed a single time. Overall study results and limits: Conclusions relied on cross-sectional statistical analysis, not following the same donors.

This sample also appeared in a second study, on yellow fever vaccine responses in identical twins.

The sample taken for sequencing was memory (CD45RO+) T cells sorted from blood. The receptor was isolated from a woman between 18 and 29 years old in good health.

CDR3 sequence (DNA): TGTGCCAGCAGTGACTCAGGGGGAAGAGATACGCAGTATTTT. This sequence encodes CASSDSGGRDTQYF. The V and J genes are TRBV6-4 and TRBJ2-3, with D possibly matching TRBD1 (6 bases). With 0 bases removed from V and 5 bases from J, the gap between germline ends came to 9 bases. This CDR3 region has 14 residues. Germline CDR1 and CDR2: MRHNA and SNTAGT.